The source of this T cell receptor beta chain is a study of blood T cell repertoires in COVID-19. The germline CDR1 and CDR2 sequences are SGHTA and FQGNSA. The CDR3 extends over 14 amino acids. Deletions cut 5 bases from V and 5 bases from J, with 13 bases between. How the authors handled the data: Amplification of reference gene primers provided the estimated nucleated cell counts. Generated by immunoSEQ multiplex PCR, the TCRdb table keeps only in-frame clones and is missing some. V and J calls and clone size are copied from that table; D and trimming were computed from the DNA. Of about 210,000 clones in the sample, 84% were seen once.

This chain connects TRBV7-2 to TRBJ1-5; a weak D match, TRBD1 (6 bases). Sequencing was done on a sample of peripheral blood. The TCR sequence derives from a man in his forties or fifties with active or convalescent COVID-19. CDR3 sequence reads: CASSPWDKYQPQHF. Here the CDR3 DNA reads TGTGCCAGCAGCCCGTGGGACAAGTATCAGCCCCAGCATTTT. The variable domain in full, completed from reference TRBV7-2 and TRBJ1-5, reads GAGVSQSPSNKVTEKGKDVELRCDPISGHTALYWYRQSLGQGLEFLIYFQGNSAPDKSGLPSDRFSAERTGGSVSTLTIQRTQQEDSAVYLCASSPWDKYQPQHFGDGTRLSIL.